The 27 T cell receptor beta chains presented below share a single source sample, sequenced in a study of shared clonotypes between healthy human individuals. Here immunoSEQ multiplex PCR was the method, and the copy in TCRdb shows in-frame clones only, minus some. The sample consists of about 490,000 clones, about 80% of them appearing once. Sequenced material: PBMCs. These receptors all stem from a woman between 40 and 55 years old in good health. Some clones in this sample may be carry-over from other donors' samples.

The chain has TRBV28 and TRBJ2-7; D is possibly TRBD2 (5 bases). With 5 bases removed from V and 9 bases from J, the gap between germline ends came to 14 bases. Per the germline V gene, CDR1 is MDHEN and CDR2 is SYDVKM. CDR3 length: 12 amino acids. CDR3 sequence reads: CASSPPSSGQYF. As DNA, the CDR3 is TGTGCCAGCAGTCCGCCCTCGAGCGGGCAGTACTTC.

This chain links TRBV9 with TRBJ2-7; 7 nucleotides match TRBD1. This CDR3 has 17 amino acids. Per the germline V gene, CDR1 is SGDLS and CDR2 is YYNGEE. J lost 3 bases, V lost 0 bases, and 12 bases had no gene match. The CDR3 spells CASSVGGTDLKVYEQYF. CDR3 nucleotide sequence: TGTGCCAGCAGCGTAGGAGGGACAGACCTTAAAGTCTACGAGCAGTACTTC.

This chain joins TRBV18 and TRBJ2-1; 7 nucleotides match TRBD1. The CDR3 is 17 residues long. Germline values: CDR1 KGHSH, CDR2 LQKENI. After removal of 3 bases from V and 0 bases from J, the junction contained 8 bases not matched to a gene. The CDR3, as DNA: TGTGCCAGCTCACCCCAGCAGGGGGACCGCTCCTACAATGAGCAGTTCTTC. This encodes CASSPQQGDRSYNEQFF.

The V call is TRBV7-3, the J call TRBJ2-1; D unresolved. The CDR3 sequence is 15 residues long. Trimming removed 5 bases from V and 0 bases from J, with 11 bases in between. CDR1 is SGHTA, CDR2 FQGTGA, per germline. The CDR3 is CASSPTASSYNEQFF. DNA for the CDR3: TGTGCCAGCAGCCCTACAGCGAGCTCCTACAATGAGCAGTTCTTC.

The chain uses TRBV11-2 and TRBJ1-2, with D unresolved. Trimming stripped 7 bases from V and 4 bases from J, with 13 bases between. Germline CDR1 SGHAT, CDR2 FQNNGV. The CDR3 sequence is 13 residues long. CDR3 protein: CASTLSATYGYTF. CDR3 nucleotides: TGTGCCAGCACTCTCTCAGCTACCTATGGCTACACCTTC. The variable domain in full, with the rest retrieved from reference TRBV11-2 and TRBJ1-2, is EAGVAQSPRYKIIEKRQSVAFWCNPISGHATLYWYQQILGQGPKLLIQFQNNGVVDDSQLPKDRFSAERLKGVDSTLKIQPAKLEDSAVYLCASTLSATYGYTFGSGTRLTVV.

The V gene is TRBV28, the J gene TRBJ2-5; TRBD2 aligns across 14 bases. In germline, CDR1 is MDHEN, CDR2 SYDVKM. The CDR3 has 15 amino acids. V lost 6 bases to trimming and J lost 3 bases; unmatched junction nucleotides: 3. The CDR3 reads CASSETSGREETQYF. CDR3 sequence (DNA): TGTGCCAGCAGCGAGACTAGCGGGAGGGAAGAGACCCAGTACTTC.

The J gene is TRBJ2-7, the V gene TRBV2, with D possibly matching TRBD2 (5 bases). Trimming stripped 6 bases from V and 6 bases from J, with 9 bases between. This CDR3 is 11 amino acids long. Germline loops: CDR1 SNHLY, CDR2 FYNNEI. The CDR3 DNA reads as TGTGCCAGCAGCTCAGCGGCCGAGCAGTACTTC. This codes for CASSSAAEQYF.

J is TRBJ2-1 and V is TRBV5-1, with D tentatively TRBD2 (6 bases). V was shortened by 1 base and J by 2 bases, with 10 bases between the two germline ends. This CDR3 is 15 amino acids long. Germline CDR1 reads SGHRS; CDR2 reads YFSETQ. In DNA, the CDR3 is TGCGCCAGCAGCTTGATGGGCGGGACCTACAATGAGCAGTTCTTC. Its protein is CASSLMGGTYNEQFF. Together with reference TRBV5-1 and TRBJ2-1, the CDR3 gives the full variable domain: KAGVTQTPRYLIKTRGQQVTLSCSPISGHRSVSWYQQTPGQGLQFLFEYFSETQRNKGNFPGRFSGRQFSNSRSEMNVSTLELGDSALYLCASSLMGGTYNEQFFGPGTRLTVL.

The rearrangement uses TRBV2 and TRBJ1-2; 10 positions match TRBD1. The CDR3 loop spans 14 amino acids. Germline trimming cut 5 bases from V and 2 bases from J; bases unmatched to any gene: 2. Per the germline V gene, CDR1 is SNHLY and CDR2 is FYNNEI. CDR3 loop: CASSPGQGNYGYTF. The CDR3 DNA reads TGTGCCAGCAGTCCGGGACAGGGGAACTATGGCTACACCTTC. Complete variable domain (other parts from reference TRBV2 and TRBJ1-2): EPEVTQTPSHQVTQMGQEVILRCVPISNHLYFYWYRQILGQKVEFLVSFYNNEISEKSEIFDDQFSVERPDGSNFTLKIRSTKLEDSAMYFCASSPGQGNYGYTFGSGTRLTVV.

This chain uses TRBV2 with TRBJ1-2, with D possibly matching TRBD1 (5 bases). The CDR3 covers 11 residues. Germline lookup yields CDR1 SNHLY and CDR2 FYNNEI. The germline V and J ends were trimmed by 11 bases and 4 bases, with 11 bases remaining between them. The CDR3 here is CAAQDSYGYTF. The CDR3 DNA is TGTGCCGCACAGGATTCCTATGGCTACACCTTC.

The V call is TRBV7-2, the J call TRBJ2-7, with 9 bases aligning to TRBD2. CDR3 length equals 15 residues. V shed 1 base and J 1 base; nucleotides not matched to a gene: 2. Germline V CDR1 and CDR2: SGHTA, FQGNSA. CDR3 DNA sequence: TGTGCCAGCAGCTTAGGGACTAGCGTTTCCTACGAGCAGTACTTC. It encodes CASSLGTSVSYEQYF. Variable domain in full (rest from reference TRBV7-2 and TRBJ2-7): GAGVSQSPSNKVTEKGKDVELRCDPISGHTALYWYRQSLGQGLEFLIYFQGNSAPDKSGLPSDRFSAERTGGSVSTLTIQRTQQEDSAVYLCASSLGTSVSYEQYFGPGTRLTVT.

Here the CDR3 DNA reads TGCGCCAGCAGCTCTTCTCCCGTGGACACCATATATTTT. Encoded protein: CASSSSPVDTIYF. This sequence joins TRBV5-1 and TRBJ1-3; D remains ambiguous. The CDR3 is 13 residues long. Trimming removed 3 bases at V and 8 bases at J, with 12 bases between. CDR1 and CDR2 (germline): SGHRS, YFSETQ.

The chain combines TRBV6-5 with TRBJ2-5; weak D call: TRBD1 (5 bases). Germline V CDR1 and CDR2: MNHEY, SVGAGI. Trimming left V 0 bases short and J 4 bases short, with 9 bases between. The CDR3 has 14 amino acids. As DNA, the CDR3 is TGTGCCAGCAGTTACTCCCAGGGCTCAGAGACCCAGTACTTC. It is translated as CASSYSQGSETQYF.

This clone was seen a handful of times. The genes are TRBV30 and TRBJ1-5; a weak D match, TRBD1 (6 bases). V was pared by 5 bases and J by 2 bases, with 10 bases between. The CDR3 has 13 residues. Germline V lookup: CDR1 GTSNPN, CDR2 SVGIG (reference sequence). This CDR3 reads CAWATGRNQPQHF. CDR3 bases: TGTGCCTGGGCTACAGGGCGCAATCAGCCCCAGCATTTT.

The CDR3 sequence is CASSPQGFSNQPQHF. CDR3 sequence (DNA): TGTGCCAGCAGTCCCCAGGGGTTTAGCAATCAGCCCCAGCATTTT. The chain carries TRBV7-9 and TRBJ1-5, with a possible D match to TRBD1 (6 bases). The CDR3 has 15 amino acids. Germline V gives CDR1 SEHNR, CDR2 FQNEAQ (reference sequence). The V end lost 6 bases, the J end lost 0 bases, and 12 bases lay between the germline ends.

This chain links TRBV2 with TRBJ1-1, with no clear D. The V gene lost 6 bases and the J gene lost 4 bases, with 12 bases spanning the gap. CDR1 and CDR2 (germline): SNHLY, FYNNEI. The CDR3 loop spans 13 amino acids. Written as DNA, the CDR3 is TGTGCCAGCAGGTCTCGGATTGGCACTGAAGCTTTCTTT. It translates to CASRSRIGTEAFF.

The rearrangement uses TRBV11-3 and TRBJ2-1; D remains unclear. Trimming shortened V by 0 bases and J by 7 bases, and 10 bases separated the two germline ends. Per the germline V gene, CDR1 is SGHNT and CDR2 is YENEEA. CDR3 length: 14 amino acids. The chain's CDR3 is CASSLESGWNEQFF. In DNA form, the CDR3 reads TGTGCCAGCAGCTTAGAATCCGGCTGGAATGAGCAGTTCTTC.

V gene TRBV10-1 combines with J gene TRBJ1-4, with TRBD1 matching over 7 bases. The J segment lost 6 bases and the V segment lost 3 bases, leaving 4 bases of the junction unmatched. The V gene's germline CDR1 is WNHNN and CDR2 SYGVQD (reference sequence). The CDR3 length is 14 residues. The CDR3 coding sequence is TGCGCCAGCAGTGAAAGGGGGCAAGATGAAAAACTGTTTTTT. This gives the protein CASSERGQDEKLFF.

V gene TRBV5-1 combines with J gene TRBJ2-1, with D tentatively TRBD1 (6 bases). Trimming took off 0 bases at V and 5 bases at J, with 24 bases between the two ends. The CDR3 consists of 19 residues. The germline V gene has CDR1 SGHRS and CDR2 YFSETQ. CDR3 sequence (DNA): TGCGCCAGCAGCTTGGGACAATTCCCCGCAGGGGCCTTTAACAATGAGCAGTTCTTC. Protein: CASSLGQFPAGAFNNEQFF. The whole variable domain, remainder taken from reference TRBV5-1 and TRBJ2-1, is KAGVTQTPRYLIKTRGQQVTLSCSPISGHRSVSWYQQTPGQGLQFLFEYFSETQRNKGNFPGRFSGRQFSNSRSEMNVSTLELGDSALYLCASSLGQFPAGAFNNEQFFGPGTRLTVL.

As DNA, the CDR3 is TGCGCCAGCAGCCTACAGTGGGACTATGGCTACACCTTC. As protein: CASSLQWDYGYTF. V gene TRBV10-2 combines with J gene TRBJ1-2; no clear D gene. Trimming cost V 6 bases and J 3 bases, with 11 bases left between them. CDR3 length equals 13 residues. Germline V CDR1 and CDR2: WSHSY, SAAADI.

This chain links TRBV7-2 with TRBJ2-1; D uncertain. Per the germline V gene, CDR1 is SGHTA and CDR2 is FQGNSA. The V gene lost 3 bases and the J gene lost 7 bases, with 10 bases spanning the gap. The length of the CDR3 is 13 residues. The CDR3, as DNA: TGTGCCAGCAGCTTCCCTGGTTGGAATGAGCAGTTCTTC. This codes for CASSFPGWNEQFF. The whole variable domain, remainder taken from reference TRBV7-2 and TRBJ2-1, is GAGVSQSPSNKVTEKGKDVELRCDPISGHTALYWYRQSLGQGLEFLIYFQGNSAPDKSGLPSDRFSAERTGGSVSTLTIQRTQQEDSAVYLCASSFPGWNEQFFGPGTRLTVL.

This chain joins TRBV5-1 and TRBJ2-3; 10 bases are shared with TRBD1. The CDR3 has 15 amino acids. V dropped 4 bases and J dropped 2; count of bases not matched to a gene: 4. Germline V gene lookup returns CDR1 SGHRS and CDR2 YFSETQ. The CDR3 coding sequence is TGCGCCAGCAGCGGGACAGGGGTCCCCACAGATACGCAGTATTTT. It is translated as CASSGTGVPTDTQYF.

This clone is a singleton in its sample. The gene calls are TRBV7-9 and TRBJ2-4; unclear D gene. Germline V gene data show CDR1 as SEHNR and CDR2 as FQNEAQ (reference sequence). V was pared by 5 bases and J by 0 bases, with 17 bases between. The length of the CDR3 is 17 residues. CDR3 bases: TGTGCCAGCAGCCCCGCCGGGTCCCCCGTAGCCAAAAACATTCAGTACTTC. This sequence encodes CASSPAGSPVAKNIQYF.

The rearrangement links TRBV5-4 to TRBJ2-5; TRBD2 might be the D (6 bases). The better agreement between TRBJ2-7 and the DNA end casts doubt on the J call. The germline V gene has CDR1 SGHNT and CDR2 YYREEE (reference sequence). This CDR3 is built from 16 residues. CDR3 bases: TGTGCCAGCAGCTTGGGTGGAAGGACTACCAACTACGAGCAGTACTTC. Translating it yields CASSLGGRTTNYEQYF.

This clone has just a few counts. The chain is built from TRBV7-6 and TRBJ2-2; perhaps TRBD1 as D (5 bases). Trimming cost V 4 bases and J 6 bases, with 9 bases left between them. CDR1 and CDR2 from the germline V gene are SGHVS and FNYEAQ. This CDR3 spans 13 amino acids. CDR3 bases: TGTGCCAGCAGCTCAGGACACTCCGGGGAGCTGTTTTTT. Amino acid sequence: CASSSGHSGELFF.

CDR3 residues: CASARNTEAFF. In nucleotides, the CDR3 is TGTGCCAGCGCCCGGAACACTGAAGCTTTCTTT. The chain links TRBV27 to TRBJ1-1; D remains ambiguous. Trimming shortened V by 8 bases and J by 1 base, and 5 bases separated the two germline ends. CDR1 and CDR2 (germline): MNHEY, SMNVEV (reference sequence). The CDR3 is 11 residues long.

This clone has ten or more counts. The gene calls are TRBV5-1 and TRBJ1-1; D is ambiguous. The germline V and J ends were trimmed by 4 bases and 1 base, with 11 bases remaining between them. The germline V gene has CDR1 SGHRS and CDR2 YFSETQ. The CDR3 spans 14 residues. CDR3 sequence (DNA): TGCGCCAGCAGCATTATGGGTAGGAACACTGAAGCTTTCTTT. It specifies CASSIMGRNTEAFF.